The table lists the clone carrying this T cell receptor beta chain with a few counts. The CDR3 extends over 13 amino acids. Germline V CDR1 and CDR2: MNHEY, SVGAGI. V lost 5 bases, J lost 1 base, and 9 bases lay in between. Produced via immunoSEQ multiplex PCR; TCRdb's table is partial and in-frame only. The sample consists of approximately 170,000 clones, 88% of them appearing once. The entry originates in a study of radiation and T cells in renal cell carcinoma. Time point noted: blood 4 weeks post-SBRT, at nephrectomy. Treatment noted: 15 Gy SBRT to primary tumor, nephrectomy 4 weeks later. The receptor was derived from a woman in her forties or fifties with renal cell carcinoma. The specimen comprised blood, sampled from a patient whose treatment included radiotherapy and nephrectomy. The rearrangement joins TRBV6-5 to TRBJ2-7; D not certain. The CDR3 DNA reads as TGTGCCAGCAGTAAGGGCCGATCCTACGAGCAGTACTTC. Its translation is CASSKGRSYEQYF.